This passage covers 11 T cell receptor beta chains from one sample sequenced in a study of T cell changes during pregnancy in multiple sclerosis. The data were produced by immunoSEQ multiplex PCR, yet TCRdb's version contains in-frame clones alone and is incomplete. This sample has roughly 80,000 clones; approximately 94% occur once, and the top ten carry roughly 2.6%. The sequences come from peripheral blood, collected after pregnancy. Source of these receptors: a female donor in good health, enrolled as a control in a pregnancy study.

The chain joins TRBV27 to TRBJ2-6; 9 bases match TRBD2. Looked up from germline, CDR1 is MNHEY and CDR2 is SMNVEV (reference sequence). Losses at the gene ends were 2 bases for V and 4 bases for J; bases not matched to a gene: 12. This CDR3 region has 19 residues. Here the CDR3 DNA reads TGTGCCAGCAGTTTACTGAAGACTAGCGGCATCCGGGGGGCCAACGTCCTGACTTTC. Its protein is CASSLLKTSGIRGANVLTF. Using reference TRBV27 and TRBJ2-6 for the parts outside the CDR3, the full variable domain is EAQVTQNPRYLITVTGKKLTVTCSQNMNHEYMSWYRQDPGLGLRQIYYSMNVEVTDKGDVPEGYKVSRKEKRNFPLILESPSPNQTSLYFCASSLLKTSGIRGANVLTFGAGSRLTVL.

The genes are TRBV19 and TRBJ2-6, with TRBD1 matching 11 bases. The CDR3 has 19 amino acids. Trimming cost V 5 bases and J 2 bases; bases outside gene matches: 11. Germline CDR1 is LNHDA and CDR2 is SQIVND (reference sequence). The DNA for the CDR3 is TGTGCCAGTAGTGTCTTCCCGGGACAGGGGGTAGCTGGGGCCAACGTCCTGACTTTC. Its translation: CASSVFPGQGVAGANVLTF.

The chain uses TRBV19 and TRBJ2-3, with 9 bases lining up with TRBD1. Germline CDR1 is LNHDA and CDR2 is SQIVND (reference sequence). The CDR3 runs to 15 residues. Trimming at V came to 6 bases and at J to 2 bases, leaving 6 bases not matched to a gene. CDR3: CASRSDRGVTDTQYF. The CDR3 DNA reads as TGTGCCAGTAGAAGCGACAGGGGGGTCACAGATACGCAGTATTTT.

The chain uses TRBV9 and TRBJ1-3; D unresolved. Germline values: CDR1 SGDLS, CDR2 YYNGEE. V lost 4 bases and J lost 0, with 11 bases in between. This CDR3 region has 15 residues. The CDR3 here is CASSPASPSGNTIYF. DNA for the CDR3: TGTGCCAGCAGCCCGGCTAGTCCCTCTGGAAACACCATATATTTT.

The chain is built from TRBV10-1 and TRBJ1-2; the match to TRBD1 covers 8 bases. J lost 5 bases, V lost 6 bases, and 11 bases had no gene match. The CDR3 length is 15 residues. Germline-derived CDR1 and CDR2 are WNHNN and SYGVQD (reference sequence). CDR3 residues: CASSPGQGSAYGYTF. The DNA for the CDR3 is TGCGCCAGCAGCCCAGGACAGGGTTCGGCTTATGGCTACACCTTC.

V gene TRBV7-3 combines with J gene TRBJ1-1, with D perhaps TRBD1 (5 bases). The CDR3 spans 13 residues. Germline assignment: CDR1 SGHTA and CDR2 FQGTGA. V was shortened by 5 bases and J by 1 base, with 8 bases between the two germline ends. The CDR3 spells CASSAGPNTEAFF. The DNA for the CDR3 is TGTGCCAGCAGCGCGGGACCGAACACTGAAGCTTTCTTT.

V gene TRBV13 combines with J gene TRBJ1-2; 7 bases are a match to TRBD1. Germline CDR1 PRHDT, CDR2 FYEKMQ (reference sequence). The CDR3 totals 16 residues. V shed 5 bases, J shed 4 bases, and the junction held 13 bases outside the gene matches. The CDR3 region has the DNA TGTGCCAGCAGCCCGTCACTTGGGACAGCGAGCTATGGCTACACCTTC. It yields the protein CASSPSLGTASYGYTF.

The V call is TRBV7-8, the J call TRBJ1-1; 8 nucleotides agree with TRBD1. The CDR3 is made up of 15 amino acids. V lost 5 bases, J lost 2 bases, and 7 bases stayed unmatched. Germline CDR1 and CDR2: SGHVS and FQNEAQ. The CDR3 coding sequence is TGTGCCAGCAGCCTAAGGACAGGGATCAACACTGAAGCTTTCTTT. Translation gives CASSLRTGINTEAFF. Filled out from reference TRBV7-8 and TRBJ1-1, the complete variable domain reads GAGVSQSPRYKVAKRGQDVALRCDPISGHVSLFWYQQALGQGPEFLTYFQNEAQLDKSGLPSDRFFAERPEGSVSTLKIQRTQQEDSAVYLCASSLRTGINTEAFFGQGTRLTVV.

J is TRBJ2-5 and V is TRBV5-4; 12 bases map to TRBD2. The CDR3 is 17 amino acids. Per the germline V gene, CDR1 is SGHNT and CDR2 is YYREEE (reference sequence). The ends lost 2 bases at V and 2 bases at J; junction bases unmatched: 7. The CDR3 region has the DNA TGTGCCAGCAGCTTCCACCGGACTAGCGGGGTACAAGAGACCCAGTACTTC. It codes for CASSFHRTSGVQETQYF.

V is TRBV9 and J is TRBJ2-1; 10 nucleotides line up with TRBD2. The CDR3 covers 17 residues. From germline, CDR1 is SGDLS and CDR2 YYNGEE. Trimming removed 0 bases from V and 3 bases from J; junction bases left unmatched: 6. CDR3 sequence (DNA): TGTGCCAGCAGCGTAGGGACTAGCGGTTCCCACTACAATGAGCAGTTCTTC. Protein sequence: CASSVGTSGSHYNEQFF.

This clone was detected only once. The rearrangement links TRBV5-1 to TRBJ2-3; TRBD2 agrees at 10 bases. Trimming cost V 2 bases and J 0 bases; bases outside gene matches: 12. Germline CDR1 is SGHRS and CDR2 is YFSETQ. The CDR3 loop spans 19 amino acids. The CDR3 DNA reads TGCGCCAGCAGCTTAATTCCCCGTGCAGCGGGGGGGAGCACAGATACGCAGTATTTT. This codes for CASSLIPRAAGGSTDTQYF.